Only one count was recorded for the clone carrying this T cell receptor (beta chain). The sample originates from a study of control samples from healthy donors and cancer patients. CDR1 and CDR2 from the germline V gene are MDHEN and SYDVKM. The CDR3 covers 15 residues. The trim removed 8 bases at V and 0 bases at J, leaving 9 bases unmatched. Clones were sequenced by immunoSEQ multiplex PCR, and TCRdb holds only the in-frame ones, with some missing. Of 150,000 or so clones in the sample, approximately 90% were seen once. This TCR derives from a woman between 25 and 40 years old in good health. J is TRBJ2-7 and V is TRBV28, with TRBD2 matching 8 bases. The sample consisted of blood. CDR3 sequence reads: CASWDGGANSYEQYF. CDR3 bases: TGTGCCAGCTGGGACGGGGGGGCCAACTCCTACGAGCAGTACTTC.